The clone carrying this T cell receptor (beta chain) appeared a few times. Its target is unknown. PCR amplification relied on 60 Vbeta primers (plus 13 Jbeta primers). Repertoires were generated with immunoSEQ multiplex PCR, while TCRdb's copy carries only in-frame clones and drops some. The sample holds approximately 290,000 clones, 80% seen once. The sample belongs to a study of cytomegalovirus exposure and HLA in healthy donors. Study details: Among about 190 million T cells, an earlier analysis found 90 million to 130 million unique TCR beta sequences. Study-wide results and caveats: Researchers catalogued approximately 170 TCR beta chains as cytomegalovirus-associated.

The germline CDR1 and CDR2 sequences are PRHDT and FYEKMQ (reference sequence). Trimming at V came to 5 bases and at J to 3 bases, leaving 12 bases not matched to a gene. The length of the CDR3 is 17 residues. Regarding donors, all were healthy bone marrow donors. The rearrangement uses TRBV13 and TRBJ2-3; TRBD1 aligns across 9 bases. The clonotype comes from a girl aged 2-9 years in good health and CMV-seronegative. The source material was PBMCs. CDR3 sequence: CASSQNRGTGSTDTQYF. In nucleotides, the CDR3 is TGTGCCAGCAGCCAGAACCGTGGGACAGGGTCAACAGATACGCAGTATTTT.